The sequence of this TCR beta chain was determined in a study of graft-versus-host responses after intestinal transplantation. Assay: immunoSEQ multiplex PCR; the TCRdb copy retains only in-frame clones and omits some. In the table there are more than 75,000 clones, less than 95% of which are singletons. This clone has only one observation. Its antigen is currently unknown. Germline lookup yields CDR1 LGHNT and CDR2 FRNRAP. CDR3 length: 16 amino acids. J gave up 2 bases and V 4 bases, and 7 bases lay outside the gene matches. This specimen was unstimulated CD4+ T cells sorted from spleen or lymph node cells, taken before transplant. J is TRBJ2-3 and V is TRBV12-5, with 9 bases fitting TRBD2. The clonotype was recovered from a human donor who was the organ donor for an intestinal transplant. The chain's CDR3 is CASGSGRLAVTDTQYF. The CDR3 DNA reads as TGTGCTAGTGGTTCGGGCCGACTAGCGGTCACAGATACGCAGTATTTT.